This T cell receptor (beta chain) originates from a study of cytomegalovirus exposure and HLA in healthy donors. Study information: Sequencing of about 179 million T cells in an earlier analysis found around 100 million unique TCR beta sequences.

Concerning this clone: Its antigen is not known.

Germline CDR1 MNHNY, CDR2 SVGAGI (reference sequence). The CDR3 is 13 residues long. Deletions cut 5 bases from V and 4 bases from J, with 11 bases between. Study-level points and caveats: Most TCR sequences were seen very rarely across donors, but some public TCRs occurred in many. The presence/absence work took it that sequencing depth was about the same across donors. In a later analysis, a genetic analysis reported fewer productive-TCR N-insertions in an Asian-associated ancestry cluster than the cohort average.

Vbeta (60) and Jbeta (13) primers were used in the PCR. Assay: immunoSEQ multiplex PCR; the TCRdb copy retains only in-frame clones and omits some. The sample carries 130,000 or so clones, around 82% recorded once. The receptor was derived from a man in his late teens or twenties in good health and CMV-seropositive. The rearrangement joins TRBV6-6 to TRBJ1-1, with D tentatively TRBD1 (5 bases). The material sequenced was PBMCs. CDR3: CASSTGQTTEAFF. The CDR3 DNA sequence: TGTGCCAGCAGTACCGGACAAACCACTGAAGCTTTCTTT.